This TCR beta chain was observed in a study of early T cells in non-severe SARS-CoV-2 infection. This clonotype was detected many times. Tagging with unique molecular identifiers was applied to individual cDNA molecules. TCRdb recomputed calls from the 5' RACE reads with MiXCR, one row per CDR3 protein. The profile shows some 55,000 distinct CDR3 sequences, over 9.5% of them singletons. The CDR3 extends over 15 amino acids. Germline V gene lookup returns CDR1 SGHRS and CDR2 YFSETQ. V was clipped by 4 bases and J by 4 bases; unmatched bases: 7. This receptor was obtained from an adult who was a healthcare worker with PCR-confirmed SARS-CoV-2 infection or an uninfected control (not recorded which). The chain uses TRBV5-1 and TRBJ1-2, with 10 bases aligning to TRBD1. The sequenced sample consisted of whole blood. The DNA of the CDR3 is TGCGCCAGCAGCCCTGGGGACAGGGGTGTCTATGGCTACACCTTC. Translation gives CASSPGDRGVYGYTF. Looking up the rest from reference TRBV5-1 and TRBJ1-2 gives the full variable domain: KAGVTQTPRYLIKTRGQQVTLSCSPISGHRSVSWYQQTPGQGLQFLFEYFSETQRNKGNFPGRFSGRQFSNSRSEMNVSTLELGDSALYLCASSPGDRGVYGYTFGSGTRLTVV.